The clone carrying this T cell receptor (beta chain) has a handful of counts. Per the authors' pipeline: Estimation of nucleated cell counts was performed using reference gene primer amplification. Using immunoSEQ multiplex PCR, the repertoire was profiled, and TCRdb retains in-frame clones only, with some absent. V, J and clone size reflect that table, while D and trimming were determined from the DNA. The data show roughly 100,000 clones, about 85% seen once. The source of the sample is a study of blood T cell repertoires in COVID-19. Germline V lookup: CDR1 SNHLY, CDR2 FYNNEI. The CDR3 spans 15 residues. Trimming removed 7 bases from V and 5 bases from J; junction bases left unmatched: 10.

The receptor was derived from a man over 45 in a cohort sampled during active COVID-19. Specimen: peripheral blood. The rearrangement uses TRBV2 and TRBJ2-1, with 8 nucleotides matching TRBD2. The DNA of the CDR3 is TGTGCCAGCATGGGGAGGAGCGGGGGCCACAATGAGCAGTTCTTC. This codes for CASMGRSGGHNEQFF.